The source of this T cell receptor (beta chain) is a study of tumor and adjacent non-tumor tissue in lung cancer. RNA was extracted from bulk tissue without any cell sorting. Distant lung tissue was collected more than 3 cm away from the tumor edge. Study observations and caveats: Patients with more diverse tumor TCRs had worse survival.

The library came from three nested PCR rounds adapted from ARM-PCR protocols. TCRdb processed the multiplex PCR reads anew with MiXCR; each CDR3 protein has one entry. In the table there are about 100,000 distinct CDR3 sequences, about 62% of which are singletons. Points on this clonotype: Its antigen remains unknown.

This CDR3 spans 15 amino acids. Germline CDR1 is SGHDT and CDR2 is YYEEEE. Trimming shortened V by 9 bases and J by 6 bases, and 24 bases separated the two germline ends. The rearrangement uses TRBV5-6 and TRBJ1-2; possibly TRBD1 for D (5 bases). Sample: distant non-tumor lung tissue. The clonotype comes from a man aged 30 to 45 with non-small cell lung cancer. Written as DNA, the CDR3 is TGTGCCAACAGTTTGGATGCTTCAGGGCTCCATGGCTACACCTTC. The encoded protein is CANSLDASGLHGYTF.